This T cell receptor (beta chain) was recovered during a study of OX40 agonist ivuxolimab in advanced cancers. At the level of the study: Administration of intravenous ivuxolimab to patients occurred every 2 weeks at 0.01 to 10 mg/kg.

Study-wide findings and caveats: CD8+ T cells were the subset that, on average, had more expanded clones than CD4+. Nonresponders, in some cases, also had low normalized T-cell clonal expansion.

With 6 bases clipped from V and 1 base from J, the junction kept 3 bases outside the gene matches. Per germline, CDR1 ENHRY and CDR2 SYGVKD. This CDR3 spans 13 amino acids. Details on this clone: Its antigen is undetermined.

Systemic immunosuppression or a history of autoimmune disease excluded patients. Assay: immunoSEQ multiplex PCR; the TCRdb copy retains only in-frame clones and omits some. Here the sample spans tens of thousands of clones, approximately 80% being singletons. The specimen was CD4+ or CD8+ T cells sorted from blood, collected in a trial of the OX40 agonist ivuxolimab. The clonotype originates from an adult with an advanced solid tumor such as melanoma, head and neck, liver or kidney cancer. The chain couples TRBV10-3 to TRBJ2-7, with TRBD2 identical over 7 bases. For the CDR3, the DNA is TGTGCCATCAGGGGGGGGTCGTCCTACGAGCAGTACTTC. Amino acids: CAIRGGSSYEQYF.